A single sample gave rise to the 20 T cell receptor beta chains below, sequenced in a study of tumor-infiltrating lymphocytes in primary liver carcinoma. Starting from around 500 ng of total RNA, TCR beta cDNA was produced with a primer in the constant region. For TCR beta, libraries were produced by three nested multiplex PCR rounds using slightly modified ARM-PCR. Running around 9 cycles apiece, the first two PCR rounds relied on TRBV1-TRBV30 forward primers together with a C-beta reverse primer. TCRdb analysed the multiplex PCR reads with MiXCR anew, one entry per CDR3 protein. This table has fewer than 75,000 distinct CDR3 sequences, around 64% appearing once. Scientists recovered RNA and DNA together from roughly 20-30 mg of unsorted bulk tissue. The sequenced sample was liver tumor tissue from sampling region 4. The subset denotes: tumor region T4, right-lateral pole. These receptor sequences come from a man aged 35-49 years with primary liver carcinoma and hepatitis B virus infection.

A remark on this clonotype: At one of its ends the junction is not consistent with the germline gene, which may arise from a read error. The chain has TRBV11-2 and TRBJ2-1; the match to TRBD2 covers 9 bases. This CDR3 is built from 16 residues. Per germline, CDR1 SGHAT and CDR2 FQNNGV. CDR3 sequence reads: CDSSLELLAGTNEQFF. The CDR3 nucleotides are TGTGACAGCAGCTTAGAGCTTCTAGCGGGAACGAATGAGCAGTTCTTC.

Concerning this clonotype itself: Its ends do not fully match the called genes, so a read error is possible. V gene TRBV12-3 or TRBV12-4 combines with J gene TRBJ2-7, with 8 bases matching TRBD1. The CDR3 extends over 15 amino acids. The CDR3 protein is CACSLGQGATYEQYF. The CDR3 DNA reads TGTGCCTGCAGTTTAGGGCAGGGGGCTACTTACGAGCAGTACTTC.

The chain joins TRBV6-6 to TRBJ2-7; D is uncertain. The CDR3 covers 11 residues. V shed 5 bases and J shed 5 bases, with 7 bases lying between them. Germline CDR1 reads MNHNY; CDR2 reads SVGAGI (reference sequence). In DNA, the CDR3 is TGTGCCAGCAGTACTAAAGACGAGCAGTACTTC. The encoded protein is CASSTKDEQYF.

The sample holds many counts of this clonotype. This sequence joins TRBV6-5 and TRBJ2-2; D may correspond to TRBD1 or TRBD2 (5 bases each). V dropped 2 bases and J dropped 7 bases, with 5 bases sitting between them. From germline, CDR1 is MNHEY and CDR2 SVGAGI. The CDR3 spans 12 residues. The CDR3 protein is CASSYGGGELFF. DNA for the CDR3: TGTGCCAGCAGTTACGGGGGCGGGGAGCTGTTTTTT.

On this clonotype: The junction shows a germline mismatch at one end, possibly a read error. The chain uses TRBV11-2 and TRBJ2-7, with D possibly matching TRBD2 (6 bases). The germline gives CDR1 SGHAT, CDR2 FQNNGV. The CDR3 covers 14 residues. CDR3 bases: TGCGCCAGCACCCTAGAGTACGGGGACTTCGAGCAGTACTTC. This sequence encodes CASTLEYGDFEQYF.

To note about this clonotype: The conserved phenylalanine or tryptophan is not found at the CDR3 terminus, so this likely reflects a read error. The chain is built from TRBV12-3 or TRBV12-4 and TRBJ2-1, with D perhaps TRBD1 (6 bases). This CDR3 has 13 residues. The DNA for the CDR3 is TGTGCCAGCAGTCTCGGACAGAACAATAAGCAGTTCTCC. Its protein product is CASSLGQNNKQFS.

Worth noting for this clonotype: One end of the junction varies from germline; a read error may be responsible. The CDR3 here is CPSSLNRQGDTQYF. The DNA of the CDR3 is TGTCCCAGCAGCTTAAACCGACAAGGGGATACACAGTATTTT. The rearrangement links TRBV11-2 to TRBJ2-3; D possibly corresponds to TRBD1 (5 bases). The CDR3 consists of 14 residues. Germline V lookup: CDR1 SGHAT, CDR2 FQNNGV.

Note on this clonotype: A junction end diverges from the germline sequence, so it may reflect a read error. The chain is built from TRBV7-8 and TRBJ2-2; 7 nucleotides agree with TRBD2. The CDR3 length is 16 residues. Per germline, CDR1 SGHVS and CDR2 FQNEAQ. The DNA for the CDR3 is TGTGCCAGTAGCTTTGCGGGAGTCTTCAACACCGGGGAGCTGTTTTTT. This gives the protein CASSFAGVFNTGELFF.

About this clonotype itself: A much larger clone differs from this one at a single base, so this may be a read error. This sequence joins TRBV11-2 and TRBJ2-1; no definite D call. This CDR3 spans 14 amino acids. Germline CDR1 is SGHAT and CDR2 is FQNNGV. The CDR3 sequence is CASSSAAGSNERFF. The DNA for the CDR3 is TGTGCCAGCAGCTCCGCTGCAGGCAGTAATGAGCGGTTCTTC.

Concerning this clonotype: Without the conserved terminal phenylalanine or tryptophan, this CDR3 likely stems from a read error. The DNA is omitted, as the CDR3 cannot be located on it reliably, and the CDR3 follows TCRdb's listing. The chain recombines TRBV13 with TRBJ2-7; the D call in the table, TRBD2, was not verified against the DNA. Germline V lookup: CDR1 PRHDT, CDR2 FYEKMQ (reference sequence). Termini included, the CDR3 measures 17 amino acids. CDR3 region: CASSLQLSGRTAYEQYL.

The J gene is TRBJ2-7, the V gene TRBV6-5; the D gene is possibly TRBD1 (6 bases). V was trimmed by 10 bases and J by 4 bases, leaving 26 bases between them. Germline CDR1 MNHEY, CDR2 SVGAGI. CDR3 length equals 16 residues. As DNA, the CDR3 is TGTGCCAACAGGCCCGGACAGACAACATCCTTTTACGAGCAGTACTTC. This encodes CANRPGQTTSFYEQYF.

The V and J genes are TRBV20-1 and TRBJ2-3, with TRBD2 matching over 16 bases. This CDR3 comprises 18 residues. CDR1 DFQATT and CDR2 SNEGSKA come from the germline V gene (reference sequence). V was pared by 7 bases and J by 3 bases, with 13 bases of the junction left unmatched. The CDR3 spells CSDDAGTSGRARTDTQYF. CDR3 nucleotide sequence: TGCAGTGATGACGCCGGGACTAGCGGGAGGGCCCGGACAGATACGCAGTATTTT.

Comments on this clonotype: The junction and the germline gene differ at one end; a read error may be behind it. The chain employs TRBV11-2 and TRBJ1-2; possible D gene TRBD1, 6 bases. The germline CDR1 and CDR2 sequences are SGHAT and FQNNGV. CDR3 size: 15 residues. The CDR3 DNA reads TGCGCCAGCAGCTATGCAGGGGACTCCTCCCCTGGCTACACCTTC. Protein product: CASSYAGDSSPGYTF.

This clonotype was observed many times. The rearrangement joins TRBV4-1 to TRBJ2-7; the D is unclear. This CDR3 comprises 13 residues. The germline V gene has CDR1 MGHRA and CDR2 YSYEKL. Trimming pared 1 base from V and 4 bases from J, leaving 8 bases between. The CDR3 region is CASSQGPVYEQYF. The CDR3 DNA follows: TGCGCCAGCAGCCAAGGTCCGGTATACGAGCAGTACTTC.

Comments on this clonotype: The junction and the germline gene differ at one end; a read error may be behind it. This CDR3 reads CASGLDLGVAKPQHF. Written as DNA, the CDR3 is TGTGCCAGCGGCTTAGATCTGGGGGTGGCTAAGCCCCAGCATTTT. The chain uses TRBV11-3 and TRBJ1-5; weak D call: TRBD1 (5 bases). Germline values: CDR1 SGHNT, CDR2 YENEEA. The CDR3 spans 15 residues. Variable domain in full (rest from reference TRBV11-3 and TRBJ1-5): EAGVVQSPRYKIIEKKQPVAFWCNPISGHNTLYWYLQNLGQGPELLIRYENEEAVDDSQLPKDRFSAERLKGVDSTLKIQPAELGDSAVYLCASGLDLGVAKPQHFGDGTRLSIL.

The chain has TRBV6-5 and TRBJ1-3, with 9 positions matching TRBD1. The CDR3 sequence is 17 residues long. Germline lookup yields CDR1 MNHEY and CDR2 SVGAGI. Losses at the gene ends were 6 bases for V and 1 base for J; bases not matched to a gene: 10. DNA for the CDR3: TGTGCCAGCAGAGGGAGGACAGGGGCAGTTTCTGGAAACACCATATATTTT. Translation gives CASRGRTGAVSGNTIYF.

Regarding this clonotype: A much larger clonotype is one base distant, so this may be a read error. The chain has TRBV6-2 or TRBV6-3 and TRBJ2-1, with TRBD2 as a possible D gene (7 bases). CDR3 size: 16 residues. Trimming took 7 bases from V and 1 from J, leaving 17 bases between them. The germline V gene has CDR1 MNHEY and CDR2 SVGEGT. The CDR3 bases are TGTGCCAGCATCCACGGAGGGGGGGAGTCCTACAATGAGCAGTTCTTC. Translation: CASIHGGGESYNEQFF.

In this sample, this clonotype turned up many times. The chain employs TRBV12-3 or TRBV12-4 and TRBJ2-2, with D possibly being TRBD2 (6 bases). This CDR3 spans 14 amino acids. Trimming took off 7 bases at V and 5 bases at J, with 14 bases between the two ends. This CDR3 reads CASKITGVTGELFF. CDR3 DNA: TGTGCCAGCAAAATTACGGGAGTAACCGGGGAGCTGTTTTTT.

As concerns this clonotype: The junction departs from germline at one end; a sequencing error may be responsible. The V gene is TRBV28, the J gene TRBJ1-1; 8 bases agree with TRBD1. This CDR3 contains 16 residues. Germline V lookup: CDR1 MDHEN, CDR2 SYDVKM. CDR3: CASSLSNGQGHTGAFF. Here the CDR3 DNA reads TGTGCCAGCAGTTTATCAAATGGACAGGGACATACTGGAGCTTTCTTT.

Concerning this clonotype: A junction boundary mismatches the germline segment, possibly from a read error. This chain uses TRBV4-3 with TRBJ2-2; 7 nucleotides match TRBD2. CDR1 and CDR2 from the germline V gene are LGHNA and YSLEER. The CDR3 is made up of 17 amino acids. The CDR3 protein is CASSQDLAGKNSGKLFF. The CDR3 coding sequence is TGCGCCAGTAGCCAAGATTTGGCTGGAAAGAACAGCGGGAAGCTGTTTTTT.